A selection of T cell receptor beta chains follows, all from one sample in a study of early T cells in non-severe SARS-CoV-2 infection. TCRdb ran MiXCR on the 5' RACE reads and lists one entry per CDR3 protein. Altogether 64,000 or so distinct CDR3 sequences are present, roughly 12% being singletons, with the ten largest covering over 1.2%. The specimen was whole blood, collected at baseline. The receptor source for this set is an adult who was a healthcare worker with PCR-confirmed SARS-CoV-2 infection or an uninfected control (not recorded which). Both conserved end residues are part of each CDR3. The order of the fields is CDR3 protein, CDR3 DNA, clone size, D gene, J gene, V gene. D genes are given only for firm matches. Rows may omit the clone size; those that give it use once, few, many or a size class.

CASSYSQNTEAFF TGTGCCAGCAGTTACAGCCAGAACACTGAAGCTTTCTTT few . TRBJ1-1 TRBV6-6
CASSLTADSPHTGELFF TGTGCCAGCAGCTTAACAGCGGACAGCCCTCACACCGGGGAGCTGTTTTTT few . TRBJ2-2 TRBV11-3
CASSLILAGNEQFF TGTGCCAGCAGCTTAATCTTGGCGGGCAATGAGCAGTTCTTC few . TRBJ2-1 TRBV7-9
CSARVGEGLEDYGYTF TGCAGTGCTAGAGTCGGCGAGGGGCTGGAAGACTATGGCTACACCTTC few . TRBJ1-2 TRBV20-1
CSARDREGLAKNIQYF TGCAGTGCTAGAGATCGGGAGGGACTAGCCAAAAACATTCAGTACTTC . TRBD2 TRBJ2-4 TRBV20-1
CASSASSLGNYEQYF TGTGCCAGCAGCGCTTCTTCCCTCGGGAATTACGAGCAGTACTTC many . TRBJ2-7 TRBV2
CASSLDLDTSAFF TGTGCCAGCAGCTTAGACTTGGACACCTCGGCTTTCTTT . . TRBJ1-1 TRBV11-2
CASSTGSYEQYF TGTGCCAGCAGTACAGGATCCTACGAGCAGTACTTC . . TRBJ2-7 TRBV12-3/TRBV12-4
CASNPSGGRNEQFF TGTGCTAGCAACCCTAGCGGGGGAAGAAATGAGCAGTTCTTC many TRBD2 TRBJ2-1 TRBV7-7
CASSQDPDRETSEQYF TGCGCCAGCAGCCAAGACCCCGACAGGGAAACGTCCGAGCAGTACTTC many TRBD1 TRBJ2-7 TRBV4-3
CASRLDAGGNTIYF TGTGCCAGCAGGCTAGACGCAGGAGGAAACACCATATATTTT many . TRBJ1-3 TRBV12-3/TRBV12-4
CASSQDRFTSGVSYEQYF TGCGCCAGCAGCCAAGATCGGTTCACTAGCGGGGTCTCCTACGAGCAGTACTTC . TRBD2 TRBJ2-7 TRBV4-3
CASKGTSGYNEQFF TGTGCCAGCAAGGGGACTAGCGGATACAATGAGCAGTTCTTC few TRBD2 TRBJ2-1 TRBV28
CASSGTGRGTDTQYF TGTGCCAGCAGTGGGACAGGTCGGGGGACAGATACGCAGTATTTT few . TRBJ2-3 TRBV2
CSALTGTSGTSTDTQYF TGCAGCGCCCTGACCGGGACTAGCGGGACTAGCACAGATACGCAGTATTTT few TRBD2 TRBJ2-3 TRBV20-1
CASSEREKDEQYF TGTGCCAGCAGTGAGCGGGAGAAGGACGAGCAGTACTTC . TRBD2 TRBJ2-7 TRBV6-2/TRBV6-3
CASSQVGGSTEAFF TGTGCCAGCAGCCAGGTAGGGGGGTCGACTGAAGCTTTCTTT . . TRBJ1-1 TRBV14
CATSDGAGRYQETQYF TGTGCCACCAGTGATGGGGCAGGGAGGTACCAAGAGACCCAGTACTTC . . TRBJ2-5 TRBV24-1
CASSYDVGGVINEKLFF TGTGCCAGCAGTTACGACGTAGGAGGAGTGATTAATGAAAAACTGTTTTTT few . TRBJ1-4 TRBV6-5